Shown below are 24 T cell receptor beta chains from a single sample sequenced in a study of beta chain features in type 1 diabetes. Study-level findings and limits: Shorter TCRB CDR3s, moderately but significantly so, marked every one of the four CD4+ subsets in Type 1 diabetes patients.

The sequenced template was cDNA made from the entire isolated RNA. TCRdb keeps only in-frame clones here, not all; method: immunoSEQ multiplex PCR. The sample carries 100,000 to 150,000 clones, about 18% recorded once. Their target antigens are unknown. The sequenced sample was central memory CD4+ T cells from blood. The receptors here all came from a man between 18 and 29 years old with type 1 diabetes.

This clone was seen only a few times. The chain recombines TRBV5-4 with TRBJ2-3; the D gene could be TRBD1 or TRBD2 (6 bases each). The CDR3 covers 17 residues. Germline CDR1 and CDR2: SGHNT and YYREEE (reference sequence). The germline V and J ends were trimmed by 4 bases and 5 bases, with 23 bases remaining between them. This CDR3 is CASSRGGGPAQGDTQYF. CDR3 sequence (DNA): TGTGCCAGCAGCCGCGGAGGGGGGCCTGCACAGGGAGATACGCAGTATTTT.

The CDR3 spells CASSLYGSGAFF. The CDR3 DNA follows: TGTGCCAGCAGCTTATATGGGTCAGGGGCTTTCTTT. The chain uses TRBV7-2 and TRBJ1-1; D is perhaps TRBD1 (5 bases). This CDR3 comprises 12 residues. The ends were cut back, 2 bases at V and 11 bases at J, with 12 bases in the middle. Germline V lookup: CDR1 SGHTA, CDR2 FQGNSA.

The chain uses TRBV28 and TRBJ1-1; perhaps TRBD1 as D (6 bases). Germline lookup yields CDR1 MDHEN and CDR2 SYDVKM. Trimming cost V 6 bases and J 1 base, with 12 bases left between them. The length of the CDR3 is 14 residues. CDR3 coding DNA: TGTGCCAGCAGACCGGGACACAAGAACACTGAAGCTTTCTTT. Amino acid sequence: CASRPGHKNTEAFF.

The chain has TRBV4-3 and TRBJ1-3; D ambiguous. This CDR3 comprises 14 residues. Germline lookup yields CDR1 LGHNA and CDR2 YSLEER. Trimming shortened V by 3 bases and J by 1 base, and 7 bases separated the two germline ends. The CDR3 sequence: CASSHGVSGNTIYF. In DNA, the CDR3 is TGCGCCAGCAGCCACGGGGTATCTGGAAACACCATATATTTT.

This clone was detected only a few times. This CDR3 reads CASTGPSANQPQHF. CDR3 DNA sequence: TGTGCCAGCACGGGACCCTCGGCCAATCAGCCCCAGCATTTT. This chain connects TRBV6-1 to TRBJ1-5; D is perhaps TRBD1 (5 bases). The CDR3 is 14 residues long. CDR1 is MNHNS and CDR2 is SASEGT in the germline V gene. Deletions cut 7 bases from V and 3 bases from J, with 13 bases between.

This clone showed up just a few times. The chain combines TRBV7-2 with TRBJ2-3, with unresolved D. CDR1 is SGHTA and CDR2 is FQGNSA in the germline V gene. Trimming took off 11 bases at V and 0 bases at J, with 12 bases between the two ends. The CDR3 consists of 13 residues. This CDR3 reads CAQGSDSTDTQYF. The CDR3 nucleotides read TGTGCCCAAGGCTCCGACAGCACAGATACGCAGTATTTT.

This clone turned up a few times. The rearrangement joins TRBV7-2 to TRBJ1-2; D remains ambiguous. In germline, CDR1 is SGHTA, CDR2 FQGNSA. The CDR3 sequence is 13 residues long. V was pared by 5 bases and J by 7 bases, with 14 bases between. CDR3 DNA sequence: TGTGCCAGCAGCCCCGGCCAACAGCTTGGCTACACCTTC. Its translation is CASSPGQQLGYTF. Full variable domain (remainder filled in from reference TRBV7-2 and TRBJ1-2): GAGVSQSPSNKVTEKGKDVELRCDPISGHTALYWYRQSLGQGLEFLIYFQGNSAPDKSGLPSDRFSAERTGGSVSTLTIQRTQQEDSAVYLCASSPGQQLGYTFGSGTRLTVV.

This rearrangement joins TRBV27 to TRBJ1-5; weak D call: TRBD1 (5 bases). The CDR3 spans 17 residues. V shed 2 bases and J shed 0 bases, with 14 bases lying between them. Germline CDR1 reads MNHEY; CDR2 reads SMNVEV (reference sequence). This CDR3 reads CASSLKGWGDSNQPQHF. The DNA of the CDR3 is TGTGCCAGCAGTTTAAAGGGTTGGGGCGATAGCAATCAGCCCCAGCATTTT.

This clone was recorded a few times. The gene calls are TRBV29-1 and TRBJ1-1; unclear D gene. Germline V gene sequence: CDR1 SQVTM, CDR2 ANQGSEA. There are 13 residues in the CDR3. V was shortened by 6 bases and J by 1 base, with 12 bases between the two germline ends. CDR3 sequence: CSVGQYQNTEAFF. Written as DNA, the CDR3 is TGCAGCGTCGGTCAGTACCAGAACACTGAAGCTTTCTTT.

This clone was counted between two and nine times. The chain combines TRBV4-2 with TRBJ1-6, with no clear D. CDR1 LGHNA and CDR2 YNFKEQ come from the germline V gene. The V gene lost 4 bases and the J gene lost 10 bases, with 26 bases spanning the gap. This CDR3 contains 18 residues. This CDR3 reads CASSLFSARGAARSPLHF. CDR3 coding DNA: TGTGCCAGCAGCCTCTTCTCTGCCCGGGGAGCGGCCCGGTCACCCCTCCACTTT.

The rearrangement joins TRBV19 to TRBJ1-2; D not resolved. The germline gives CDR1 LNHDA, CDR2 SQIVND (reference sequence). V lost 1 base to trimming and J lost 4 bases, with 10 bases between them. CDR3 size: 14 residues. CDR3 nucleotide sequence: TGTGCCAGTAGTATAGGACCCTTTGGCTATGGCTACACCTTC. Amino acid sequence: CASSIGPFGYGYTF.

The chain couples TRBV5-4 to TRBJ2-2; 8 bases map to TRBD2. Germline loops: CDR1 SGHNT, CDR2 YYREEE (reference sequence). The V segment lost 6 bases and the J segment 1 base; nucleotides outside the gene matches: 14. This CDR3 region has 18 residues. The CDR3 here is CASNGPKGSGVNTGELFF. As DNA, the CDR3 is TGTGCCAGCAACGGGCCGAAGGGTAGCGGGGTGAACACCGGGGAGCTGTTTTTT.

This clone occurred a few times. The chain links TRBV29-1 to TRBJ1-3; D is undetermined. CDR1 is SQVTM and CDR2 is ANQGSEA in the germline V gene. This CDR3 is built from 14 residues. V lost 1 base and J lost 0, with 7 bases in between. The CDR3 here is CSVEATVSGNTIYF. CDR3 sequence (DNA): TGCAGCGTTGAAGCAACCGTCTCTGGAAACACCATATATTTT.

This clone was observed many times. This rearrangement joins TRBV13 to TRBJ2-5; 7 bases align to TRBD1. This CDR3 is 17 amino acids long. CDR1 and CDR2 (germline): PRHDT, FYEKMQ (reference sequence). Trimming at V came to 5 bases and at J to 3 bases, leaving 15 bases not matched to a gene. CDR3 coding DNA: TGTGCCAGCAGCCTCCTCCCGGCAGGGGGTCTTGAAGAGACCCAGTACTTC. It yields the protein CASSLLPAGGLEETQYF.

This clone showed up just a few times. Its ends do not fully match the called genes, so a read error is possible. The chain joins TRBV4-1 to TRBJ2-1, with TRBD2 matching over 11 bases. This CDR3 has 18 amino acids. The germline gives CDR1 MGHRA, CDR2 YSYEKL. The CDR3 reads CASIQDHRRLAGLNEQFF. The DNA for the CDR3 is TGCGCCAGCATCCAAGATCACCGCCGACTAGCGGGGTTGAATGAGCAGTTCTTC.

This chain uses TRBV28 with TRBJ1-1, with 8 bases lining up with TRBD1. Trimming at V came to 6 bases and at J to 5 bases, leaving 5 bases not matched to a gene. CDR1 is MDHEN and CDR2 is SYDVKM in the germline V gene. CDR3 length: 13 amino acids. The CDR3: CASSLNRGTEAFF. CDR3 bases: TGTGCCAGCAGCTTGAACAGGGGGACTGAAGCTTTCTTT.

This chain joins TRBV18 and TRBJ2-5, with TRBD1 identical over 8 bases. The end of the DNA aligns better with TRBJ2-7, so the J call may be wrong. Germline V gene sequence: CDR1 KGHSH, CDR2 LQKENI. This CDR3 contains 14 residues. DNA for the CDR3: TGTGCCAGCTCACCAAAGACAGGGGAATACGAGCAGTACTTC. As protein: CASSPKTGEYEQYF.

The CDR3 here is CASSQDRTKNIQYF. DNA of the CDR3: TGTGCCAGCAGCCAAGACCGAACCAAAAACATTCAGTACTTC. This chain links TRBV4-2 with TRBJ2-4; no clear D. Trimming took off 0 bases at V and 2 bases at J, with 5 bases between the two ends. The CDR3 is 14 amino acids. The germline V gene has CDR1 LGHNA and CDR2 YNFKEQ.

Only a few counts were recorded for this clone. V is TRBV7-3 and J is TRBJ1-1; a weak D match, TRBD1 (6 bases). This CDR3 contains 13 residues. V was pared by 6 bases and J by 1 base, with 9 bases between. Germline CDR1 is SGHTA and CDR2 is FQGTGA. The chain's CDR3 is CASRSGQNTEAFF. The CDR3 bases are TGTGCCAGCAGGTCGGGACAGAACACTGAAGCTTTCTTT.

This clone was seen only a few times. The chain is built from TRBV30 and TRBJ2-2; maybe TRBD2 (5 bases). V was cut by 8 bases and J by 4 bases, with 17 bases left in between. Germline-derived CDR1 and CDR2 are GTSNPN and SVGIG (reference sequence). The CDR3 is 14 amino acids. The CDR3 DNA sequence: TGTGCCCATGGGTTCGTGGCGGGCACCGGGGAGCTGTTTTTT. Protein product: CAHGFVAGTGELFF.

The rearrangement uses TRBV7-2 and TRBJ1-1; TRBD1 aligns across 8 bases. Germline assignment: CDR1 SGHTA and CDR2 FQGNSA. After removal of 3 bases from V and 4 bases from J, the junction contained 4 bases not matched to a gene. This CDR3 spans 14 amino acids. CDR3 DNA: TGTGCCAGCAGCTTCGGCACAGGGGGCACTGAAGCTTTCTTT. Amino acids: CASSFGTGGTEAFF.

This chain joins TRBV4-3 and TRBJ2-5, with a possible D match to TRBD1 (6 bases). The V end was cut by 4 bases, the J end by 10 bases, with 16 bases between. The CDR3 runs to 13 residues. Germline-derived CDR1 and CDR2 are LGHNA and YSLEER. DNA of the CDR3: TGCGCCAGCAGCCCAATCCAAGGACAGATCCAGTACTTC. It codes for CASSPIQGQIQYF.

This clone was observed a handful of times. This chain joins TRBV7-2 and TRBJ2-7; unclear D gene. CDR1 is SGHTA and CDR2 is FQGNSA in the germline V gene. Trimming shortened V by 0 bases and J by 9 bases, and 15 bases separated the two germline ends. The CDR3 is 14 amino acids. CDR3 region: CASSLAYIELVQYF. Here the CDR3 DNA reads TGTGCCAGCAGCTTAGCGTACATCGAATTGGTGCAGTACTTC.

This clone was counted between two and nine times. This chain uses TRBV30 with TRBJ2-5; TRBD1 might be the D (6 bases). The last part of the DNA fits TRBJ2-7 better; the J call may be wrong. The CDR3 length is 13 residues. Germline CDR1 is GTSNPN and CDR2 is SVGIG (reference sequence). CDR3 amino acids: CAWKGGQSYEQYF. Here the CDR3 DNA reads TGTGCCTGGAAAGGCGGACAGTCTTACGAGCAGTACTTC.